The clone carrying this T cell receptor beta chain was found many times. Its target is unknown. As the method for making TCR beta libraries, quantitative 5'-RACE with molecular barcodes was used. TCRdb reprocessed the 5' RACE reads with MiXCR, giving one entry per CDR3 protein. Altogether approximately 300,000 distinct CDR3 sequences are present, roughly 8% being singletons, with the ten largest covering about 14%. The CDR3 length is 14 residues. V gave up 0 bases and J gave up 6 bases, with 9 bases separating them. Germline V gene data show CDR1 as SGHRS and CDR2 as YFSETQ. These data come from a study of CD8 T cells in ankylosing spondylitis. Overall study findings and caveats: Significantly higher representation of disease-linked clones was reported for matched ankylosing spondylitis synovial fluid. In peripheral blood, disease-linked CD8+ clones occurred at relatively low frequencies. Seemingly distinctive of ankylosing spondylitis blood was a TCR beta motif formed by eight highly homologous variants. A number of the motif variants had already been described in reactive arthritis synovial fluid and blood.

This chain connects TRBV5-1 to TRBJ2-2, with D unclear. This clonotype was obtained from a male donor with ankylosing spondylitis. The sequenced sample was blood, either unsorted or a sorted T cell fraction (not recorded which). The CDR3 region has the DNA TGCGCCAGCAGCTTGGCCCCAGGATCCGGGGAGCTGTTTTTT. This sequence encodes CASSLAPGSGELFF.